This T cell receptor beta chain originates from a study of T cells after somatic rescue of genetic block. Sequenced by immunoSEQ multiplex PCR; TCRdb stores in-frame clones only, minus some. Counted here are over 95,000 clones, around nine tenths occurring once; the ten biggest clones make up 1.4%. The CDR3 consists of 17 residues. The V gene lost 7 bases and the J gene lost 5 bases, with 24 bases spanning the gap. CDR1 is WSHSY, CDR2 SAAADI, per germline. V and J are TRBV10-2 and TRBJ2-1, with D possibly being TRBD2 (5 bases). Material: peripheral blood mononuclear cells (PBMCs). The source of this sequence is a young woman. Here the CDR3 DNA reads TGCGCCAGCATGCCCGCGCCGGGAAGAGGACTGGACAATGAGCAGTTCTTC. Its protein product is CASMPAPGRGLDNEQFF.